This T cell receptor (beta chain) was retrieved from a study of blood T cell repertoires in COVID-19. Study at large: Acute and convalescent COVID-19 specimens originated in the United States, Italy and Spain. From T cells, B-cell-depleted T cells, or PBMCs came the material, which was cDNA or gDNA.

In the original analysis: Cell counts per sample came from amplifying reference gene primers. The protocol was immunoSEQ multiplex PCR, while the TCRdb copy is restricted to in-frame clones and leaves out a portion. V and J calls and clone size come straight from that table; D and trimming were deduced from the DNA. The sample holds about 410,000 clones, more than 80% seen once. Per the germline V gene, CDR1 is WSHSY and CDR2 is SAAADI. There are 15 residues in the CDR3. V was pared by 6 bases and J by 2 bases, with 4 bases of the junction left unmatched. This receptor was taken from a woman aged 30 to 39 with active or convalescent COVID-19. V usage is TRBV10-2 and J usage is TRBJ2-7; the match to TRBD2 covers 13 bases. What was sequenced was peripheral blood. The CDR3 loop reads CASRGTSGMTYEQYF. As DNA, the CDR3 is TGCGCCAGCAGGGGGACTAGCGGGATGACCTACGAGCAGTACTTC.